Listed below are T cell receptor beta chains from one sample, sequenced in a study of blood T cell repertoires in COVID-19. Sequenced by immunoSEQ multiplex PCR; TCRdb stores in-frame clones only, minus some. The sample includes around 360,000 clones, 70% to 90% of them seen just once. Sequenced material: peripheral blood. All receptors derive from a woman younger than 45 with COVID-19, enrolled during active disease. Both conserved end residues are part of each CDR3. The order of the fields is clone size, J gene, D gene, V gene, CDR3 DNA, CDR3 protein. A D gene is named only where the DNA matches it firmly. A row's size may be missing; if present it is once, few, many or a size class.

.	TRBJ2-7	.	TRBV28	TGTGCCAGCAGCCAAGTTGAGCACTCCTACGAGCAGTACTTC	CASSQVEHSYEQYF
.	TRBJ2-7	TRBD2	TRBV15	TGTGCCACCAGCGGGAAGGGACTAGCGGGAGACGAGCAGTACTTC	CATSGKGLAGDEQYF
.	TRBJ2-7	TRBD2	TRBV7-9	TGTGCCAGCAGTTCTACCGGGACTAGCATCAGCGAGCAGTACTTC	CASSSTGTSISEQYF
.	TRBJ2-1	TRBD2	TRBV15	TGTGCCACCAGCAGAACCGGACTAGCGGGTACCTCCTACAATGAGCAGTTCTTC	CATSRTGLAGTSYNEQFF
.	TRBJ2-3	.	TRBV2	TGTGCCAGCAGTGGCGGAGATACGCAGTATTTT	CASSGGDTQYF
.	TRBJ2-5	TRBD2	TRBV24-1	TGTGCCACAGCTGGACTAGCGGCCCAAGAGACCCAGTACTTC	CATAGLAAQETQYF
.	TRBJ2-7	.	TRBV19	TGTGCCAGTAGTCCGAGCGGGAACCCGGGGGCTTACGAGCAGTACTTC	CASSPSGNPGAYEQYF
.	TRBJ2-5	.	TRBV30	TGTGCCTGGAGTGTACTAGACCAAGAGACCCAGTACTTC	CAWSVLDQETQYF
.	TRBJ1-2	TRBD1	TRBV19	TGTGCCAGTAGTATCAAGGACAGGGATCCTAGGGGCTACACCTTC	CASSIKDRDPRGYTF
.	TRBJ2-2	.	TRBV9	TGTGCCAGCAGCTCCCCTCTGCCCGGGACTCGCACCGGGGAGCTGTTTTTT	CASSSPLPGTRTGELFF
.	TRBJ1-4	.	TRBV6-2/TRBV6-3	TGTGCCAGCAGTTACCCGGGAAACGAAAAACTGTTTTTT	CASSYPGNEKLFF
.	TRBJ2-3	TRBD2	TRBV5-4	TGTGCCAGCAGCTTACCGGGACTAGCGGACACAGATACGCAGTATTTT	CASSLPGLADTDTQYF
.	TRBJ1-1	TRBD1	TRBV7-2	TGTGCCAGCAGCCAACAGGGGGCCAATGAAGCTTTCTTT	CASSQQGANEAFF
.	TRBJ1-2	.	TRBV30	TGTGCGACCGGGGAGGGCTATGGCTACACCTTC	CATGEGYGYTF
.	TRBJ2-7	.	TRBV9	TGTGCCAGCAGCGTAGATGGAGGGGTCTTCGACGAGCAGTACTTC	CASSVDGGVFDEQYF
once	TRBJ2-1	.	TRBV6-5	TGTGCCAGCAGTTACCGGACCGCGGGTGGCCCTAGGGAGCAGTTCTTC	CASSYRTAGGPREQFF
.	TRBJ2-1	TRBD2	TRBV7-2	TGTGCCAGCAGCCTAGCGGGCCTCCACAATGAGCAGTTCTTC	CASSLAGLHNEQFF
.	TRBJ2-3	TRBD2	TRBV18	TGTGCCAGCTCACCACCGTGGGGACTAGCGGGACCCAGCACAGATACGCAGTATTTT	CASSPPWGLAGPSTDTQYF
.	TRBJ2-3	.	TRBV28	TGTGCCAGCAGGAAAGACCCACTGAGGTCAGATACGCAGTATTTT	CASRKDPLRSDTQYF
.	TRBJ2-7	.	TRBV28	TGTGCCAGCAGGCTACGTGGTGGTACCTACGAGCAGTACTTC	CASRLRGGTYEQYF
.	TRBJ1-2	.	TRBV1	TGCACCAGCAGCCCCTCGGTGGTGTGGGGCTACACCTTC	CTSSPSVVWGYTF
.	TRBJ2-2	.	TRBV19	TGTGCCAGTAGTATAGGGGGGCTCCCGCACGGGGAGCTGTTTTTT	CASSIGGLPHGELFF
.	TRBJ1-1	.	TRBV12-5	TGTGCTAGTAACGACTTCCCGAACACTGAAGCTTTCTTT	CASNDFPNTEAFF
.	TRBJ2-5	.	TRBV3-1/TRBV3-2	TGTGCCAGCAGCCTGACGGGCACTGCCGGGGCCCAGTACTTC	CASSLTGTAGAQYF
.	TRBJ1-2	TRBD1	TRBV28	TGTGCCAGCAGTTCCCCCGGGAGGACAGGGAGGGGCTACACCTTC	CASSSPGRTGRGYTF
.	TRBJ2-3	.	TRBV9	TGTGCCAGCAGCCATACCGGGATAGCGGGCACAGATACGCAGTATTTT	CASSHTGIAGTDTQYF
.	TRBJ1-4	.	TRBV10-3	TGTGCCATCAGTGGGGAGGTGGCTGAAAAACTGTTTTTT	CAISGEVAEKLFF
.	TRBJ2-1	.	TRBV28	TGTGCCAGCAGTCCCGGGAGTAGCAATGAGCAGTTCTTC	CASSPGSSNEQFF
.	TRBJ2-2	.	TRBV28	TGTGCCAGCAGTTTATCGGGAGTTTATTACACCGGGGAGCTGTTTTTT	CASSLSGVYYTGELFF
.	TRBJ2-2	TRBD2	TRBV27	TGTGCCAGCAGTGCTAGCGGGAGAGTCGGGTACGCCGGGGAGCTGTTTTTT	CASSASGRVGYAGELFF
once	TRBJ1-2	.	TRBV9	TGTGCCAGCAGCCCAGGGGTGGGGATTCACTATGGCTACACCTTC	CASSPGVGIHYGYTF
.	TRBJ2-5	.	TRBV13	TGTGCCAGCAGCCCCGGCAGGGAGACCCAGTACTTC	CASSPGRETQYF